This T cell receptor beta chain stems from a study of identical twins. V shed 6 bases and J shed 4 bases, with 7 bases lying between them. Germline CDR1 MDHEN, CDR2 SYDVKM. The CDR3 extends over 11 amino acids. Points from the study as a whole: The abundant beta clonotypes from cord blood had fewer insertions, and memory repertoires had none of this. Part of the zero-insertion signal could reflect confounding by invariant MAIT and iNKT cells.

Comment on this clonotype: Its matching antigen is unknown.

TCRdb re-called the 5' RACE reads through MiXCR, storing one row per CDR3 protein. The sample shows 450,000 or so distinct CDR3 sequences, 13% to 15% of them seen only once. This sample also appeared in a second study, on yellow fever vaccine responses in identical twins.

This TCR derives from a woman aged 18-29 years in good health. The V call is TRBV28, the J call TRBJ2-7, with D unresolved. Material: CD4+ T cells sorted from blood. The CDR3 is CASREGYEQYF. CDR3 nucleotides: TGTGCCAGCAGAGAAGGGTACGAGCAGTACTTC.